This is a list of T cell receptor beta chains from one sample in a study of T cells after yellow fever vaccination. One entry per CDR3 protein results from TCRdb running MiXCR on the 5' RACE reads. The sample consists of 110,000 to 150,000 distinct CDR3 sequences, roughly 6.7% of them appearing once. This material consisted of CD4+ T cells sorted from PBMCs, taken 10 days after the yellow fever booster vaccination. These TCRs come from a man in his thirties or forties who received the YFV17D yellow fever vaccine. The CDR3 runs from the conserved cysteine through the conserved F or W.

TRBV20-1	TRBJ2-7	17	CSAREGLAGPLRYEQYF
TRBV5-1	TRBJ1-5	14	CASSFGGTIDPQHF
TRBV6-6	TRBJ1-2	12	CASSLADQGGTF
TRBV18	TRBJ2-6	17	CASSPPGAGTGANVLTF
TRBV7-2	TRBJ2-1	13	CASSLAGNNEQFF
TRBV29-1	TRBJ2-3	12	CSVGRTGATQYF
TRBV20-1	TRBJ2-7	14	CSARGIYPASEQYF
TRBV10-3	TRBJ2-1	15	CAISGGSGSGNEQFF
TRBV5-1	TRBJ2-5	16	CASSGTGGAIQETQYF
TRBV4-3	TRBJ2-1	13	CASSQSLYNEQFF
TRBV7-9	TRBJ2-7	14	CASSPGTGPYEQYF
TRBV12-3/TRBV12-4	TRBJ2-3	18	CASSFGTSGRVLADTQYF
TRBV29-1	TRBJ2-7	14	CSVHTSERDYEQYF
TRBV15	TRBJ1-5	16	CATSTRPGQGGQPQHF
TRBV5-5	TRBJ1-5	16	CASSLGPHSGPQPQHF
TRBV6-1	TRBJ1-1	16	CASGGSRGSRNTEAFF
TRBV12-3/TRBV12-4	TRBJ1-5	16	CASQLSRPGRDQPQHF
TRBV3-1	TRBJ2-1	16	CASSSYSAGYYNEQFF
TRBV20-1	TRBJ2-1	14	CSALRGTGTNEQFF
TRBV15	TRBJ2-2	15	CATSRIGHTTGELFF
TRBV6-1	TRBJ2-1	14	CASSDQQSYNEQFF
TRBV7-3	NA	12	CASSRDGRKLFF
TRBV5-1	TRBJ2-3	14	CASSPEIRGDTQYF
TRBV4-3	TRBJ2-1	17	CASSQDTNLAGVDEQFF
TRBV6-2/TRBV6-3	TRBJ2-7	14	CASHTGLRGYEQYF
TRBV28	TRBJ2-1	17	CASSFVTSGSWVNEQFF
TRBV20-1	TRBJ2-3	15	CSAYPDRGRRDTQYF